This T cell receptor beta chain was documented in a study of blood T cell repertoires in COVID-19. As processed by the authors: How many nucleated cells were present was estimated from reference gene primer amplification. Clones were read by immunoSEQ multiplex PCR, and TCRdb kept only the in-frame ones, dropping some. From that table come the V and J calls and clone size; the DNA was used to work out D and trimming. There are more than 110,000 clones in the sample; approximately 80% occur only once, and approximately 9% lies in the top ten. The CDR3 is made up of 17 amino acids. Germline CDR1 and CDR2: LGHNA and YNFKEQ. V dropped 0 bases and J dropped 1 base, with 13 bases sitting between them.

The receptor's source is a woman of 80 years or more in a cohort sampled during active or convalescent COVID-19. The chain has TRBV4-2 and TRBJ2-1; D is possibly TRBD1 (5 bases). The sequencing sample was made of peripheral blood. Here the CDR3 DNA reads TGTGCCAGCAGCCAAGATGGTTTCCCAGGGTCCTACAATGAGCAGTTCTTC. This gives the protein CASSQDGFPGSYNEQFF.